This T cell receptor beta chain comes out of a study of T cell responses to AZD1222 COVID-19 vaccine. As concerns this clone: Its antigen is currently unknown.

General study findings and limits: After the peak T cell response, and only then, were repertoires sampled. At baseline, just 6 or 7 AZD1222 recipients tested seropositive. Spike-specific TCR breadth and depth rose after two AZD1222 doses.

The germline V gene encodes CDR1 MNHNY and CDR2 SVGAGI (reference sequence). V was shortened by 5 bases and J by 9 bases, with 14 bases between the two germline ends. This CDR3 comprises 14 residues. This table comes from immunoSEQ multiplex PCR, and its TCRdb copy is limited to in-frame clones, with some not included. The table includes about 78,000 clones, roughly 87% detected once. Sample: peripheral blood, taken on day 0 of MenACWY control vaccination. This chain connects TRBV6-6 to TRBJ1-6; D gene ambiguous. The source is an adult in good health. CDR3 nucleotides: TGTGCCAGCAGTCCGGGCGCCGGTGGTTCACCCCTCCACTTT. It codes for CASSPGAGGSPLHF.